The present entry profiles one T cell receptor beta chain with its context. Antigen: not known. This sample is drawn from a study of OX40 agonist ivuxolimab in advanced cancers. Study-level points and caveats: Patients who responded partially at 0.1-3.0 mg/kg showed clonal expansion ranking among the lowest.

The V gene lost 0 bases and the J gene lost 7 bases, with 16 bases spanning the gap. Germline-derived CDR1 and CDR2 are LGHNA and YNFKEQ. The CDR3 covers 16 residues. The method was immunoSEQ multiplex PCR; TCRdb's version includes in-frame clones alone and lacks a portion of them. There are about 70,000 clones in the sample; 80% to 90% occur only once, and 2.8% lies in the top ten. The TCR originated in an adult with an advanced solid tumor such as melanoma, head and neck, liver or kidney cancer. Sequences were derived from CD4+ or CD8+ T cells sorted from blood, sampled in a trial of the OX40 agonist ivuxolimab. The chain couples TRBV4-2 to TRBJ1-5; D is possibly TRBD1 (5 bases). CDR3 nucleotide sequence: TGTGCCAGCAGCCAAGATCAGGGTCGATCGGAGCAGCCCCAGCATTTT. Amino acids: CASSQDQGRSEQPQHF.